A selection of T cell receptor beta chains follows, all from one sample in a study of cytomegalovirus exposure and HLA in healthy donors. Using immunoSEQ multiplex PCR, the repertoire was profiled, and TCRdb retains in-frame clones only, with some absent. The sample lists some 98,000 clones, approximately 90% occurring once. Input material: PBMCs. These receptors were taken from a woman aged 30 to 39 in good health and CMV-seronegative. Each CDR3 is given with its conserved first and last residue. The D gene is left open where the match is weak. The size field is filled for only some rows; it gives once, few, many or a size class.

DNA: TGTGCTAGTGGTTTTACGACTAGCGGGGGGGCTCGAGAGACCCAGTACTTC
CDR3: CASGFTTSGGARETQYF
size: -
J: TRBJ2-5
D: TRBD2
V: TRBV12-5

DNA: TGTGCCAGCAGCGTAGGACTAGCGAACACCGGGGAGCTGTTTTTT
CDR3: CASSVGLANTGELFF
size: -
J: TRBJ2-2
D: -
V: TRBV9

DNA: TGTGCCAGCAGTGAAGAAGACGCGGTCAGGGGGATCTTGGGTTTGTCCTCCTACGAGCAGTACTTC
CDR3: CASSEEDAVRGILGLSSYEQYF
size: -
J: TRBJ2-7
D: TRBD1
V: TRBV6-1

DNA: TGTGCCAGCTCACCAGGGTTCGGGTTTCGGGAAAAACTGTTTTTT
CDR3: CASSPGFGFREKLFF
size: once
J: TRBJ1-4
D: -
V: TRBV18

DNA: TGTGCCAGCAGCTCCTTGGGACAGTACTATGGCTACACCTTC
CDR3: CASSSLGQYYGYTF
size: -
J: TRBJ1-2
D: TRBD1
V: TRBV7-2

DNA: TGTGCCAGCGGAGGACAGGAATTCTGGAATCAGCCCCAGCATTTT
CDR3: CASGGQEFWNQPQHF
size: -
J: TRBJ1-5
D: TRBD1
V: TRBV6-6

DNA: TGCGCCAGCAGCTTGGAGCGGGGGGGCCTTCGAGAGACCCAGTACTTC
CDR3: CASSLERGGLRETQYF
size: -
J: TRBJ2-5
D: TRBD2
V: TRBV5-1

DNA: TGTGCCAGCAGTTTTGCCAGGGTTAACATCAACGAGCAGTACTTC
CDR3: CASSFARVNINEQYF
size: -
J: TRBJ2-7
D: -
V: TRBV28

DNA: TGCACCTCGCGGACAGGAGAGACCCAGTACTTC
CDR3: CTSRTGETQYF
size: -
J: TRBJ2-5
D: TRBD1
V: TRBV29-1

DNA: TGCGCCAGCAGCCTAGCGGACATCTCCGGGGAGCTGTTTTTT
CDR3: CASSLADISGELFF
size: -
J: TRBJ2-2
D: TRBD2
V: TRBV5-1

DNA: TGTGCCAGCAGCTTAGCCGGGCAGGGGTCGCGAGGGGACACCATATATTTT
CDR3: CASSLAGQGSRGDTIYF
size: -
J: TRBJ1-3
D: -
V: TRBV7-2

DNA: TGTGCCAGCACCCCCGCGGGACTAGTTATTTACGAGCAGTACTTC
CDR3: CASTPAGLVIYEQYF
size: -
J: TRBJ2-7
D: TRBD2
V: TRBV6-5

DNA: TGCGCCAGCAGCTTGTCTAGCGGGAGCTCCTACGAGCAGTACTTC
CDR3: CASSLSSGSSYEQYF
size: few
J: TRBJ2-7
D: TRBD2
V: TRBV5-1

DNA: TGTGCCAGCAGTCTGGCCCGGACAGCGAACTATGGCTACACCTTC
CDR3: CASSLARTANYGYTF
size: -
J: TRBJ1-2
D: -
V: TRBV6-1

DNA: TGTGCCAGCAGCTTCCGGGCAGGGGGAGACGAGCAGTACTTC
CDR3: CASSFRAGGDEQYF
size: -
J: TRBJ2-7
D: TRBD1
V: TRBV7-9

DNA: TGCGCCAGCAGCTTGGCCGCACGCATGGCCGATTCACCCCTCCACTTT
CDR3: CASSLAARMADSPLHF
size: -
J: TRBJ1-6
D: -
V: TRBV5-1

DNA: TGTGCCAGCAGTCAGAGGGACAGGGGAAACGGCTACACCTTC
CDR3: CASSQRDRGNGYTF
size: -
J: TRBJ1-2
D: TRBD1
V: TRBV6-1

DNA: TGTGCCAGCAGCTCTTGGACAGGGCCCTCGCCCCAGCATTTT
CDR3: CASSSWTGPSPQHF
size: -
J: TRBJ1-5
D: TRBD1
V: TRBV9

DNA: TGTGCCAGCGGGCCCTACGGACAGGGCTCACCCCTCCACTTT
CDR3: CASGPYGQGSPLHF
size: -
J: TRBJ1-6
D: TRBD1
V: TRBV27

DNA: TGTGCCAGCAGTGAAGTAGCGGTAGGCGAGCAGTTCTTC
CDR3: CASSEVAVGEQFF
size: few
J: TRBJ2-1
D: -
V: TRBV6-1

DNA: TGTGCCAGCAGTTACCGTACAGGGACCAGCACAGATACGCAGTATTTT
CDR3: CASSYRTGTSTDTQYF
size: -
J: TRBJ2-3
D: -
V: TRBV5-8

DNA: TGTGCCAGCAGTTCCCGACTAGCGGGAATTATGAGGCCCTACAATGAGCAGTTCTTC
CDR3: CASSSRLAGIMRPYNEQFF
size: once
J: TRBJ2-1
D: TRBD2
V: TRBV28

DNA: TGTGCCAGCAGCTCACAGGGAAACAGCAATCAGCCCCAGCATTTT
CDR3: CASSSQGNSNQPQHF
size: -
J: TRBJ1-5
D: -
V: TRBV7-9

DNA: TGTGCCAGCAGTTTGGCGGGGACCGGAAACACCATATATTTT
CDR3: CASSLAGTGNTIYF
size: -
J: TRBJ1-3
D: -
V: TRBV27

DNA: TGTGCCAGCAGCCAAGACCTCCTGAGCTCTGGAAACACCATATATTTT
CDR3: CASSQDLLSSGNTIYF
size: -
J: TRBJ1-3
D: -
V: TRBV14

DNA: TGTGCCAGCAGCAAGACAAGGGGTACAGATACGCAGTATTTT
CDR3: CASSKTRGTDTQYF
size: -
J: TRBJ2-3
D: -
V: TRBV7-3

DNA: TGTGCCAGCAACTTCAACAGGGGCTTCCCCTACGAGCAGTACTTC
CDR3: CASNFNRGFPYEQYF
size: -
J: TRBJ2-7
D: TRBD1
V: TRBV2

DNA: TGTGCCAGCAGCCCCACAGGCCAAGCTAACTATGGCTACACCTTC
CDR3: CASSPTGQANYGYTF
size: -
J: TRBJ1-2
D: -
V: TRBV7-3

DNA: TGTGCCAGCAGCCACGAGGGAGATCAGCCCCAGCATTTT
CDR3: CASSHEGDQPQHF
size: -
J: TRBJ1-5
D: -
V: TRBV6-5

DNA: TGTGCCAGCAGCTTACCCGGGGGATTCTACAATGAGCAGTTCTTC
CDR3: CASSLPGGFYNEQFF
size: -
J: TRBJ2-1
D: -
V: TRBV7-9